A single sample gave rise to the 23 T cell receptor beta chains below, sequenced in a study of shared clonotypes between healthy human individuals. Only CD45RO-negative cells positively selected for CCR7 counted as naive CD8 cells, so terminally differentiated effector memory CD45RA+ cells were excluded. Measured with immunoSEQ multiplex PCR; TCRdb has only the in-frame clones, and not every one. The sample carries some 2,000,000 clones, approximately 94% recorded once. The specimen was naive CD8+ T cells sorted from blood. These receptors all come from a man aged 18 to 29 in good health.

The chain employs TRBV15 and TRBJ2-2, with 11 bases that match TRBD2. After removal of 5 bases from V and 9 bases from J, the junction contained 14 bases not matched to a gene. CDR3 length equals 17 residues. Germline CDR1 LNHNV, CDR2 YYDKDF (reference sequence). The CDR3 nucleotides read TGTGCCACCAGCGGGACTAGCGGAAAACATCCAAACTGGGAGCTGTTTTTT. Its protein is CATSGTSGKHPNWELFF.

The rearrangement uses TRBV5-1 and TRBJ2-2, with D perhaps matching TRBD1 or TRBD2 (5 bases each). The germline V gene has CDR1 SGHRS and CDR2 YFSETQ. The V gene lost 4 bases and the J gene lost 0 bases, with 13 bases spanning the gap. This CDR3 comprises 16 residues. This chain's CDR3 is CASSLLLGANTGELFF. The CDR3 DNA follows: TGCGCCAGCAGCCTTCTATTGGGGGCGAACACCGGGGAGCTGTTTTTT.

The genes are TRBV19 and TRBJ2-1; TRBD1 aligns across 9 bases. This CDR3 is 18 amino acids long. With 6 bases clipped from V and 0 bases from J, the junction kept 12 bases outside the gene matches. Germline CDR1 reads LNHDA; CDR2 reads SQIVND (reference sequence). The DNA of the CDR3 is TGTGCCAGTAGGTGGACAGGGGAACCTTACAGCTCCTACAATGAGCAGTTCTTC. Translated: CASRWTGEPYSSYNEQFF.

This sequence joins TRBV30 and TRBJ2-2; 8 bases map to TRBD1. The CDR3 loop spans 14 amino acids. The V gene's germline CDR1 is GTSNPN and CDR2 SVGIG (reference sequence). V dropped 5 bases and J dropped 5; count of bases not matched to a gene: 7. For the CDR3, the DNA is TGTGCCTGGGACAAGGACAGGGTGACCGGGGAGCTGTTTTTT. Translated, it gives CAWDKDRVTGELFF.

The chain joins TRBV15 to TRBJ2-1; D remains unclear. Germline-derived CDR1 and CDR2 are LNHNV and YYDKDF (reference sequence). This CDR3 is built from 16 residues. Trimming left V 5 bases short and J 0 bases short, with 14 bases between. In DNA form, the CDR3 reads TGTGCCACCAGCGGCCAGGAAGCACTCTCCTACAATGAGCAGTTCTTC. It translates to CATSGQEALSYNEQFF.

The chain joins TRBV29-1 to TRBJ1-2; 10 bases match TRBD1. The CDR3 extends over 16 amino acids. With V trimmed by 0 bases and J by 7 bases, 11 bases remained unmatched. Germline V gene lookup returns CDR1 SQVTM and CDR2 ANQGSEA. In DNA, the CDR3 is TGCAGCGTTGAAGATCACCCGACAGGGGGCGAGATTGGCTACACCTTC. Protein sequence: CSVEDHPTGGEIGYTF.

The chain carries TRBV7-9 and TRBJ2-7; maybe TRBD1 (6 bases). The CDR3 has 16 amino acids. Per germline, CDR1 SEHNR and CDR2 FQNEAQ (reference sequence). V dropped 4 bases and J dropped 2 bases, with 18 bases sitting between them. For the CDR3, the DNA is TGTGCCAGCAGCTATGCCCCCGGCGAGGGGGCCTACGAGCAGTACTTC. Its translation is CASSYAPGEGAYEQYF.

The chain joins TRBV10-3 to TRBJ1-1; possible D gene TRBD1, 6 bases. CDR1 and CDR2 (germline): ENHRY, SYGVKD. The length of the CDR3 is 14 residues. The V gene lost 5 bases and the J gene lost 0 bases, with 10 bases spanning the gap. The CDR3 sequence: CAISRQEMNTEAFF. The DNA for the CDR3 is TGTGCCATCAGTAGACAGGAGATGAACACTGAAGCTTTCTTT.

The CDR3 spells CASSLWESYEQYF. DNA of the CDR3: TGTGCCAGCAGCTTGTGGGAGTCTTACGAGCAGTACTTC. This chain uses TRBV5-6 with TRBJ2-7, with D maybe TRBD2 (5 bases). CDR1 SGHDT and CDR2 YYEEEE come from the germline V gene. The germline V and J ends were trimmed by 1 base and 4 bases, with 9 bases remaining between them. The CDR3 sequence is 13 residues long.

The chain links TRBV7-9 to TRBJ1-1; D remains unclear. Trimming stripped 1 base from V and 1 base from J, with 4 bases between. The CDR3 spans 13 residues. CDR1 is SEHNR, CDR2 FQNEAQ, per germline (reference sequence). CDR3 sequence: CASSLVWNTEAFF. Written as DNA, the CDR3 is TGTGCCAGCAGCTTAGTGTGGAACACTGAAGCTTTCTTT.

J is TRBJ1-6 and V is TRBV5-1; possible D gene TRBD1, 5 bases. This CDR3 has 15 amino acids. Germline CDR1 is SGHRS and CDR2 is YFSETQ. V lost 0 bases, J lost 7 bases, and 11 bases lay in between. The CDR3 is CASSLDLGENSPLHF. CDR3 coding DNA: TGCGCCAGCAGCTTGGACTTGGGGGAAAATTCACCCCTCCACTTT.

The V call is TRBV5-1, the J call TRBJ1-4; D gene unclear. The germline gives CDR1 SGHRS, CDR2 YFSETQ. CDR3 length equals 15 residues. The V end lost 6 bases, the J end lost 0 bases, and 12 bases lay between the germline ends. The CDR3 nucleotides are TGCGCCAGCAACTACGGATCGGCAACTAATGAAAAACTGTTTTTT. This translates into CASNYGSATNEKLFF.

The V and J genes are TRBV7-6 and TRBJ2-3, with no clear D. The CDR3 has 14 amino acids. The germline CDR1 and CDR2 sequences are SGHVS and FNYEAQ. V gave up 5 bases and J gave up 1 base, with 10 bases separating them. This chain's CDR3 is CASSPKGGTDTQYF. The CDR3 region has the DNA TGTGCCAGCAGCCCCAAGGGCGGCACAGATACGCAGTATTTT.

The rearrangement joins TRBV27 to TRBJ1-4; tentatively, D is TRBD1 (6 bases). The CDR3 length is 15 residues. The V gene lost 5 bases and the J gene lost 0 bases, with 10 bases spanning the gap. The germline gives CDR1 MNHEY, CDR2 SMNVEV (reference sequence). The CDR3 DNA sequence: TGTGCCAGCAGTCCCGGACAGCCAACTAATGAAAAACTGTTTTTT. It yields the protein CASSPGQPTNEKLFF. The full variable domain, in which reference TRBV27 and TRBJ1-4 provide the parts outside the CDR3, is EAQVTQNPRYLITVTGKKLTVTCSQNMNHEYMSWYRQDPGLGLRQIYYSMNVEVTDKGDVPEGYKVSRKEKRNFPLILESPSPNQTSLYFCASSPGQPTNEKLFFGSGTQLSVL.

The V gene is TRBV5-1, the J gene TRBJ2-1; D possibly corresponds to TRBD1 (5 bases). The CDR3 loop spans 9 amino acids. V lost 4 bases, J lost 14 bases, and 7 bases lay in between. Germline V lookup: CDR1 SGHRS, CDR2 YFSETQ. The CDR3 DNA is TGCGCCAGCAGCCAGGACAAGTTCTTC. Translation gives CASSQDKFF.

V is TRBV28 and J is TRBJ1-1, with D maybe TRBD1 (6 bases). The V end was cut by 7 bases, the J end by 2 bases, with 14 bases between. The CDR3 runs to 14 residues. The V gene's germline CDR1 is MDHEN and CDR2 SYDVKM. The CDR3 region is CASNTRGFNTEAFF. CDR3 nucleotide sequence: TGTGCCAGCAACACGAGGGGGTTTAACACTGAAGCTTTCTTT. The full variable domain, with the rest looked up from reference TRBV28 and TRBJ1-1, is DVKVTQSSRYLVKRTGEKVFLECVQDMDHENMFWYRQDPGLGLRLIYFSYDVKMKEKGDIPEGYSVSREKKERFSLILESASTNQTSMYLCASNTRGFNTEAFFGQGTRLTVV.

The CDR3 DNA sequence: TGTGCCAGCAGCTTAGTTCGGACTAGATCCGAGCAGTACTTC. Its protein is CASSLVRTRSEQYF. J is TRBJ2-7 and V is TRBV13, with 7 bases lining up with TRBD2. The CDR3 loop spans 14 amino acids. Germline V gene lookup returns CDR1 PRHDT and CDR2 FYEKMQ (reference sequence). V gave up 1 base and J gave up 6 bases; unmatched junction bases: 6.

The V gene is TRBV15, the J gene TRBJ2-5, with unresolved D. The CDR3 runs to 13 residues. The V gene lost 2 bases and the J gene lost 4 bases, with 8 bases spanning the gap. Germline CDR1 reads LNHNV; CDR2 reads YYDKDF (reference sequence). The CDR3 loop is CATSRIYGETQYF. The CDR3 nucleotides are TGTGCCACCAGCAGAATTTATGGAGAGACCCAGTACTTC. Together with reference TRBV15 and TRBJ2-5, the CDR3 gives the full variable domain: DAMVIQNPRYQVTQFGKPVTLSCSQTLNHNVMYWYQQKSSQAPKLLFHYYDKDFNNEADTPDNFQSRRPNTSFCFLDIRSPGLGDTAMYLCATSRIYGETQYFGPGTRLLVL.

J is TRBJ1-2 and V is TRBV7-2; 9 nucleotides align to TRBD1. This CDR3 comprises 14 residues. Germline V gene sequence: CDR1 SGHTA, CDR2 FQGNSA. Trimming cost V 3 bases and J 6 bases; bases outside gene matches: 5. CDR3 region: CASSFTGGWDGYTF. CDR3 DNA: TGTGCCAGCAGCTTCACAGGGGGCTGGGATGGCTACACCTTC.

The chain uses TRBV5-1 and TRBJ2-7; D gene uncertain. V was clipped by 2 bases and J by 5 bases, with 8 bases between them. The germline V gene encodes CDR1 SGHRS and CDR2 YFSETQ. There are 12 residues in the CDR3. Here the CDR3 reads CASSFGVDEQYF. The CDR3 DNA reads as TGCGCCAGCAGCTTTGGGGTGGACGAGCAGTACTTC.

V usage is TRBV27 and J usage is TRBJ2-2; no clear D. The length of the CDR3 is 16 residues. Germline values: CDR1 MNHEY, CDR2 SMNVEV (reference sequence). Trimming left V 7 bases short and J 0 bases short, with 15 bases between. CDR3 region: CASTLYYLANTGELFF. Here the CDR3 DNA reads TGTGCCAGCACCTTGTACTATCTCGCGAACACCGGGGAGCTGTTTTTT.

The rearrangement links TRBV4-1 to TRBJ2-5; a weak D match, TRBD1 (7 bases). Germline V gene sequence: CDR1 MGHRA, CDR2 YSYEKL. Trimming pared 6 bases from V and 1 base from J, leaving 9 bases between. This CDR3 has 13 amino acids. The DNA for the CDR3 is TGCGCCAGCAGGCGGGACAGCCAAGAGACCCAGTACTTC. This encodes CASRRDSQETQYF.

The chain links TRBV7-9 to TRBJ2-5; no firm D call. The CDR3 spans 13 residues. The germline V gene encodes CDR1 SEHNR and CDR2 FQNEAQ (reference sequence). Trimming removed 5 bases at V and 5 bases at J, with 12 bases between. CDR3 in amino acids: CASSPPLWETQYF. Written as DNA, the CDR3 is TGTGCCAGCAGCCCCCCGCTTTGGGAGACCCAGTACTTC.